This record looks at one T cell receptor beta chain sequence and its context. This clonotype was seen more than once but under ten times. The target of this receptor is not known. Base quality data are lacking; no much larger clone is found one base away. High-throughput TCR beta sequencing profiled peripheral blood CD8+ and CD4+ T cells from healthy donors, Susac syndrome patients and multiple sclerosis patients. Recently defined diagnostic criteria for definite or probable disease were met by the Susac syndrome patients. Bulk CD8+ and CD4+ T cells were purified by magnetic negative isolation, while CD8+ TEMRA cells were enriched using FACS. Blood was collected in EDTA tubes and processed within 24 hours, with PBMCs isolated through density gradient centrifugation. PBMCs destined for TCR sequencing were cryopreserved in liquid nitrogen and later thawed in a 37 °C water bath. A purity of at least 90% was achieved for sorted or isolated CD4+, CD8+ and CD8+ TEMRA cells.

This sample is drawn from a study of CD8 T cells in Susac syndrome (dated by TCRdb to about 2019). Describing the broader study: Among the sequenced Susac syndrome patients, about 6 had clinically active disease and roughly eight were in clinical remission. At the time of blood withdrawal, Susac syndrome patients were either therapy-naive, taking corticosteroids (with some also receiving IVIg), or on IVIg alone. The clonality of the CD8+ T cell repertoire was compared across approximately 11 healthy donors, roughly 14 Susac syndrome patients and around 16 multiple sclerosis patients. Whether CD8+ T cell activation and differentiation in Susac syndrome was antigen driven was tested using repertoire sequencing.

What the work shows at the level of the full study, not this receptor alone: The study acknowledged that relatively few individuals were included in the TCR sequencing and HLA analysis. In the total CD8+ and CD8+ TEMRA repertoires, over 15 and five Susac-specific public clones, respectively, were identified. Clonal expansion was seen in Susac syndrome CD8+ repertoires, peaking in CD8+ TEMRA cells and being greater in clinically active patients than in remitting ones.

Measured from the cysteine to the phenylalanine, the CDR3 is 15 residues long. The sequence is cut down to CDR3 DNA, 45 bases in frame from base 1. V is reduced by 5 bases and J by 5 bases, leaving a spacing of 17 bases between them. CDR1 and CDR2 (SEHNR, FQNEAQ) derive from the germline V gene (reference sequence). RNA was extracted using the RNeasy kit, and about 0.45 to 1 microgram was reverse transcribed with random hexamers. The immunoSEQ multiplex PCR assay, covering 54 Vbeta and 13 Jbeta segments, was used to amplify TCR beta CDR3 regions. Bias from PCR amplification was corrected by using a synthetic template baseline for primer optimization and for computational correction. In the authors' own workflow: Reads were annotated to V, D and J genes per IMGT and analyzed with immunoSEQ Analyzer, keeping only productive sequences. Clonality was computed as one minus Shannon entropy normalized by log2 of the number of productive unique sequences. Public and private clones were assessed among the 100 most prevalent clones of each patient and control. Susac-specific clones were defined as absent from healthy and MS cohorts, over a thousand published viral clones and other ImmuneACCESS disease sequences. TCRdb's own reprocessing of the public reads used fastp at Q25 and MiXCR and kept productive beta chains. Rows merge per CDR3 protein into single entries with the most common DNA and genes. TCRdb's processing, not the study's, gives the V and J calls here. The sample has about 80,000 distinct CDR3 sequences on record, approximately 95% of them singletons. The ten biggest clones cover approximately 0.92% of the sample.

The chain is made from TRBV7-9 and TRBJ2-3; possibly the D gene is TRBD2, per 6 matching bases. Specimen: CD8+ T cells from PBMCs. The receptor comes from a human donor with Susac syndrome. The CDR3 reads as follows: CASSQDYLFGDTQYF. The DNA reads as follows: TGTGCCAGCAGCCAGGACTACCTCTTCGGAGATACGCAGTATTTT.